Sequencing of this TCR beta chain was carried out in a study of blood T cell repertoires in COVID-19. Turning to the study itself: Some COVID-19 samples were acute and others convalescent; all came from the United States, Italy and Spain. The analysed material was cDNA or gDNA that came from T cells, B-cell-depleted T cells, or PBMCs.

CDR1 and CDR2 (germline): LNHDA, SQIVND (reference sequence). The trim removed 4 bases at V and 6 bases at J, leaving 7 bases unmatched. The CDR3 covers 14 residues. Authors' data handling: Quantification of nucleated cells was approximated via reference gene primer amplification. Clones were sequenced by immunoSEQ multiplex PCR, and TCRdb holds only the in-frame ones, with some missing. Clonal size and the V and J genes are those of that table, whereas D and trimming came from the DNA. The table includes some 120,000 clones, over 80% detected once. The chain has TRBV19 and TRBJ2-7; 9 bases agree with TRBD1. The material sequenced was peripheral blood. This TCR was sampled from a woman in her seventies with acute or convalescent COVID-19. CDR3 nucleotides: TGTGCCAGTAGTACGACAGGGGGACGAGGCGAGCAGTACTTC. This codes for CASSTTGGRGEQYF. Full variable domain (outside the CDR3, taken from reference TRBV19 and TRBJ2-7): DGGITQSPKYLFRKEGQNVTLSCEQNLNHDAMYWYRQDPGQGLRLIYYSQIVNDFQKGDIAEGYSVSREKKESFPLTVTSAQKNPTAFYLCASSTTGGRGEQYFGPGTRLTVT.